This T cell receptor beta chain appears in the sequencing data of a study of blood T cell repertoires in COVID-19. Study overall: Donors in the United States, Italy and Spain gave samples during acute or convalescent COVID-19. Sources were T cells, B-cell-depleted T cells, or PBMCs; the material itself was cDNA or gDNA.

In the original workflow: Quantification of nucleated cells was approximated via reference gene primer amplification. This table comes from immunoSEQ multiplex PCR, and its TCRdb copy is limited to in-frame clones, with some not included. Clone size and the V and J calls come from that table; the DNA yielded D and trimming. The table records around 70,000 clones, about 80% of them present only once. The CDR3 length is 14 residues. The ends were cut back, 5 bases at V and 2 bases at J, with 13 bases in the middle. Germline loops: CDR1 SGHNT, CDR2 YENEEA. Sequencing was done on a sample of peripheral blood. The source of this sequence is an older man who had recovered from COVID-19. The chain has TRBV11-3 and TRBJ2-7; D is possibly TRBD1 (6 bases). CDR3 nucleotides: TGTGCCAGCAGCAGAGGGGGTCAGGCCTACGAGCAGTACTTC. The encoded protein is CASSRGGQAYEQYF.